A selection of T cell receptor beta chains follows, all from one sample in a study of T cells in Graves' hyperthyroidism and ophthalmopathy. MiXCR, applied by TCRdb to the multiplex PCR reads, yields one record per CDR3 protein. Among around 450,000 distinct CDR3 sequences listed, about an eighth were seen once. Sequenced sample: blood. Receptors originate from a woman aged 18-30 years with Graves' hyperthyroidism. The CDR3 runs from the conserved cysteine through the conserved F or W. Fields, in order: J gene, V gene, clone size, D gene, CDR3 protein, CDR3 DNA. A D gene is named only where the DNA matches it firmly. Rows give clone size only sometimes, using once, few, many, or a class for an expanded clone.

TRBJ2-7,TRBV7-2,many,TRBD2,CASSPIAGGSYEQYF,TGTGCCAGCAGCCCAATAGCGGGAGGAAGCTACGAGCAGTACTTC
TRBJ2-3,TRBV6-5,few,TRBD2,CASSYSTSYDTQYF,TGTGCCAGCAGTTACTCGACTAGCTACGATACGCAGTATTTT
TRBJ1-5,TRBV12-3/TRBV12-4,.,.,CASSNLGGSNQPQHF,TGTGCCAGCAGTAACCTCGGGGGCAGCAATCAGCCCCAGCATTTT
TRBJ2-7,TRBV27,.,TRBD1,CASSSPGTGSYEQYF,TGTGCCAGCAGTTCCCCCGGGACAGGGTCCTACGAGCAGTACTTC
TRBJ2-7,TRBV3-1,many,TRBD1,CATNRGQGGEQYF,TGTGCCACCAATCGAGGACAGGGCGGGGAGCAGTACTTC
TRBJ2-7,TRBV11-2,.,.,CASSLGYNSYEQYF,TGTGCCAGCAGCTTAGGTTATAATTCTTACGAGCAGTACTTC
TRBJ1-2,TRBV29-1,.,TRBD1,CSVPGRTGFNGYTF,TGCAGCGTTCCCGGCCGGACAGGGTTTAACGGCTACACCTTC
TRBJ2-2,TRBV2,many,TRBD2,CASSDRLAGETGELFF,TGTGCCAGCAGTGACCGACTAGCGGGAGAAACGGGGGAGCTGTTTTTT
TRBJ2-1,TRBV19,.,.,CASSGVPLFSYNEQFF,TGTGCCAGTAGTGGGGTGCCCCTATTCTCCTACAATGAGCAGTTCTTC
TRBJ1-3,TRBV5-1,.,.,CASSLEVDGNTIYF,TGCGCCAGCAGCTTGGAGGTCGATGGAAACACCATATATTTT
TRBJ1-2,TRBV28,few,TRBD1,CASSLLRGGYGYTF,TGTGCCAGCAGTTTACTCAGGGGGGGCTATGGCTACACCTTC
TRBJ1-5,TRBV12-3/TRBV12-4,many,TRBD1,CASSDTGGIGNQPQHF,TGTGCCAGCAGTGATACAGGGGGCATAGGCAATCAGCCCCAGCATTTT
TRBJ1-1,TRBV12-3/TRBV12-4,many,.,CASSLSPQKGGPEAFF,TGTGCCAGCAGTTTAAGCCCTCAGAAAGGTGGGCCTGAAGCTTTCTTT
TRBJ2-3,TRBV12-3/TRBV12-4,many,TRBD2,CASSNQAGAGTDTQYF,TGTGCCAGCAGCAACCAAGCGGGAGCAGGCACAGATACGCAGTATTTT
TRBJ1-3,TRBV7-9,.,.,CASSLEPGVSGNTIYF,TGTGCCAGCAGCTTAGAACCCGGGGTATCTGGAAACACCATATATTTT
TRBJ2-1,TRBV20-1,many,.,CSAIPDSRFTSSYNEQFF,TGCAGTGCTATACCCGACAGCAGATTCACGAGCTCCTACAATGAGCAGTTCTTC
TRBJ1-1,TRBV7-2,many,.,CASSSWGNTEAFF,TGTGCCAGCAGCTCCTGGGGGAACACTGAAGCTTTCTTT
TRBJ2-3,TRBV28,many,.,CASRQVATDTQYF,TGTGCCAGCCGACAGGTTGCCACAGATACGCAGTATTTT
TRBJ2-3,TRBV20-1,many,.,CSARDLPSTDTQYF,TGCAGTGCTAGAGACTTGCCCAGCACAGATACGCAGTATTTT
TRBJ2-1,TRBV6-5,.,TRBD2,CASSYNMLAGPSSYNEQFF,TGTGCCAGCAGTTACAATATGCTAGCGGGACCGAGCTCCTACAATGAGCAGTTCTTC